A single sample is the source of the 6 T cell receptor beta chains below, sequenced in a study of shared clonotypes between healthy human individuals. This table comes from immunoSEQ multiplex PCR, and its TCRdb copy is limited to in-frame clones, with some not included. The sample lists over a million clones, about four fifths seen once, with 0.5% to 0.6% in the top ten. The sample was memory CD4+ T cells from PBMCs. Sample subset: CD45RA-negative fraction. Source of these receptors: a man aged 18 to 29 in good health. Some clones in this sample may be carry-over from other donors' samples.

The chain employs TRBV6-5 and TRBJ2-7; 8 positions match TRBD1. V was clipped by 8 bases and J by 5 bases; unmatched bases: 14. CDR1 and CDR2 (germline): MNHEY, SVGAGI. This CDR3 is built from 15 residues. The CDR3 sequence: CASRPLGQGGDEQYF. The CDR3 DNA is TGTGCCAGCCGGCCCCTAGGACAGGGAGGCGACGAGCAGTACTTC.

The gene calls are TRBV6-1 and TRBJ2-7; a weak D match, TRBD1 (6 bases). Germline CDR1 MNHNS, CDR2 SASEGT. CDR3 length: 13 amino acids. Trimming took off 2 bases at V and 6 bases at J, with 11 bases between the two ends. The CDR3 is CASSEQGFGEQYF. The CDR3 nucleotides read TGTGCCAGCAGTGAACAGGGGTTTGGCGAGCAGTACTTC.

This clone was counted between two and nine times. The V call is TRBV4-1, the J call TRBJ1-5, with 11 bases lining up with TRBD1. V shed 7 bases, J shed 4 bases, and the junction held 21 bases outside the gene matches. CDR3 length: 20 amino acids. The germline V gene encodes CDR1 MGHRA and CDR2 YSYEKL. The CDR3: CASTPRYGGPRDRGNQPQHF. DNA of the CDR3: TGCGCCAGCACCCCAAGATATGGGGGTCCCCGGGACAGGGGGAATCAGCCCCAGCATTTT.

V gene TRBV7-2 combines with J gene TRBJ1-4, with 10 bases aligning to TRBD1. V dropped 5 bases and J dropped 8; count of bases not matched to a gene: 8. The CDR3 is 15 residues long. Germline V CDR1 and CDR2: SGHTA, FQGNSA. Here the CDR3 DNA reads TGTGCCAGCAGCCCCCGGGACAGGGGTTACGAAAAACTGTTTTTT. Translating it yields CASSPRDRGYEKLFF.

The rearrangement uses TRBV5-4 and TRBJ1-3; D may be TRBD1 (5 bases). The CDR3 consists of 15 residues. V was cut by 4 bases and J by 0 bases, with 11 bases left in between. Germline V gene sequence: CDR1 SGHNT, CDR2 YYREEE (reference sequence). For the CDR3, the DNA is TGTGCCAGCAGCGGTGGGGGGGGCTCTGGAAACACCATATATTTT. Its translation: CASSGGGGSGNTIYF.

V usage is TRBV9 and J usage is TRBJ1-1; 7 nucleotides line up with TRBD1. The CDR3 covers 15 residues. Germline lookup yields CDR1 SGDLS and CDR2 YYNGEE. The junction had 7 bases not matched to a gene; V was cut back by 1 base and J by 4 bases. The DNA of the CDR3 is TGTGCCAGCAGCGTAACTACAGGGGATAGCACTGAAGCTTTCTTT. Translated: CASSVTTGDSTEAFF.